This T cell receptor (beta chain) comes out of a study of cytomegalovirus exposure and HLA in healthy donors. General study results and limits: A later analysis found common viral pathogens apparently linked to several of the most significant clusters.

Healthy bone marrow donors supplied every sample. In the PCR, 60 Vbeta and 13 Jbeta primers were used. Using immunoSEQ multiplex PCR, the repertoire was profiled, and TCRdb retains in-frame clones only, with some absent. Among 100,000 to 150,000 clones listed, approximately 77% were seen once. Points on this clone: Its antigen remains unknown.

This TCR was recovered from a man aged 18 to 29 in good health and CMV-seronegative. The specimen was PBMCs.

CDR3 DNA sequence: TGTGCCAGCAGCCCAGGGGGACCGGCGGGGTCCTACGAGCAGTACTTC. Amino acid sequence: CASSPGGPAGSYEQYF. The V gene is TRBV7-3, the J gene TRBJ2-7; D is perhaps TRBD1 (7 bases). From germline, CDR1 is SGHTA and CDR2 FQGTGA. V dropped 5 bases and J dropped 1 base, with 18 bases sitting between them. The CDR3 consists of 16 residues.